This T cell receptor (beta chain) came from a study of CD8 T cells in Susac syndrome. Study overall: Susac syndrome patients were untreated, on corticosteroids with some adding intravenous immunoglobulin, or on intravenous immunoglobulin only.

When the RNA was reverse transcribed, random hexamers were used with an input of roughly 0.45 to 1 ug. Across 54 Vbeta and 13 Jbeta, immunoSEQ multiplex PCR amplified TCR beta CDR3. TCRdb independently ran MiXCR on the immunoSEQ multiplex PCR reads; one entry per CDR3 protein. The sample consists of more than 95,000 distinct CDR3 sequences, approximately 96% of them appearing once. TCR beta sequencing was performed on blood CD8+ and CD4+ T cells. While CD8+ and CD4+ T cells were isolated negatively, TEMRA cells were enriched by FACS. CDR3 length: 13 amino acids. Germline V gives CDR1 MDHEN, CDR2 SYDVKM. V was pared by 6 bases and J by 0 bases, with 9 bases between.

Sequencing input: CD8+ T cells from PBMCs. The gene calls are TRBV28 and TRBJ2-7, with D possibly called TRBD1 or TRBD2 (5 bases each). The clonotype was recovered from a human donor with Susac syndrome. The chain's CDR3 is CASRTADSYEQYF. The CDR3 DNA sequence: TGTGCCAGCAGGACAGCGGACTCCTACGAGCAGTACTTC.